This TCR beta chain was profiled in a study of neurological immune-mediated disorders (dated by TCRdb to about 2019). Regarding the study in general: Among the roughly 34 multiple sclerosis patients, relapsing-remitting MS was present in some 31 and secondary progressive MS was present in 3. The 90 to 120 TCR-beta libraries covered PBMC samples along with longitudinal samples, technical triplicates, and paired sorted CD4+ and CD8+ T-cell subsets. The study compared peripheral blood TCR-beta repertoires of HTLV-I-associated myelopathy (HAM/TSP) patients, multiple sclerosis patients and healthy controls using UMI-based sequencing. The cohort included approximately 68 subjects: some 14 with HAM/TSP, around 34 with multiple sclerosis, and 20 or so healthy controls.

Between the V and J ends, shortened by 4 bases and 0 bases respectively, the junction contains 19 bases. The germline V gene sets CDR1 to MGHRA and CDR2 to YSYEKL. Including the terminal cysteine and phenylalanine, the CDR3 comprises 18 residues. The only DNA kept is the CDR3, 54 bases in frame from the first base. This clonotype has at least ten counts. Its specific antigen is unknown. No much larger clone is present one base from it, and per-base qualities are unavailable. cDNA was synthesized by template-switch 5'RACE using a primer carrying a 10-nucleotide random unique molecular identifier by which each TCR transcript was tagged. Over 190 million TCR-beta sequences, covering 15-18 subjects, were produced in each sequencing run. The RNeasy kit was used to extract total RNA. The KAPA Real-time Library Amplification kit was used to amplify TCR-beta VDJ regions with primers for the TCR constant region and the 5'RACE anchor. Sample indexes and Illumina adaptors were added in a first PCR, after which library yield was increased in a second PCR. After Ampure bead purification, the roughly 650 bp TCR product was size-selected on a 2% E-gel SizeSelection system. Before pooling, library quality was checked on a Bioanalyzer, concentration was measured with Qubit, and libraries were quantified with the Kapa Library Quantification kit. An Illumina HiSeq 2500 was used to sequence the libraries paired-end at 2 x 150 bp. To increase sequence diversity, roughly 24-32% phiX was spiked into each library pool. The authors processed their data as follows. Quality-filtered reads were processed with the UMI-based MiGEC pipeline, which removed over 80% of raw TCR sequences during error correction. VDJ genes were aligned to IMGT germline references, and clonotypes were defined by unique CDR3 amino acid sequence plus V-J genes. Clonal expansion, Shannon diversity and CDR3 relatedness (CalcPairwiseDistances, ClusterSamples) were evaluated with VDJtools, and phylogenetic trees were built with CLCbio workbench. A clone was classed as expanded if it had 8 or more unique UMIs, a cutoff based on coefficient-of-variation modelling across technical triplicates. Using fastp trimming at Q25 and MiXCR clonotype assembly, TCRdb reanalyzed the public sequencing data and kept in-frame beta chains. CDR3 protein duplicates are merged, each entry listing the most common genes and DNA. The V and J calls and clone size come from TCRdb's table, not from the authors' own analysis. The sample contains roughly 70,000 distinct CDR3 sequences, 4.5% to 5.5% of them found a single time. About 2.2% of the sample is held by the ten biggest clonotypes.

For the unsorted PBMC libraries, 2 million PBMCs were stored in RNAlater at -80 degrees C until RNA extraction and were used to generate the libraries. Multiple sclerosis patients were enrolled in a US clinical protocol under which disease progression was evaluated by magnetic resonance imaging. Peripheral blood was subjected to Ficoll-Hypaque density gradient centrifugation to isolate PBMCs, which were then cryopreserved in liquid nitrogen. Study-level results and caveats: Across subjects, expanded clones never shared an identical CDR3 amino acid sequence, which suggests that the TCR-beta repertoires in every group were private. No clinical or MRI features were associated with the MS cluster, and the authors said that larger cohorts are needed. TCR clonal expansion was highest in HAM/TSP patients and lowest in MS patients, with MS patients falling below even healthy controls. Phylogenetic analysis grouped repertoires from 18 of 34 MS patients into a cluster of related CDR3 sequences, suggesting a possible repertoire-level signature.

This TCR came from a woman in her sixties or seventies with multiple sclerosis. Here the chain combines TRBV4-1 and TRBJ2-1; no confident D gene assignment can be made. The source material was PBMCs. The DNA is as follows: TGCGCCAGCAGCCCCGTGGGAAGGGCGCAAAGCTCCTACAATGAGCAGTTCTTC. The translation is CASSPVGRAQSSYNEQFF.